The 31 T cell receptor beta chains below were found in one sample sequenced in a study of blood T cell repertoires in COVID-19. This table comes from immunoSEQ multiplex PCR, and its TCRdb copy is limited to in-frame clones, with some not included. The table includes 200,000 to 300,000 clones, around 85% detected once. Input material: peripheral blood. These receptors were obtained from a woman aged 55-75 years with active or convalescent COVID-19.

The CDR3 region is CASSLRGLGTDTQYF. Here the CDR3 DNA reads TGTGCCAGCAGCCTGAGGGGGTTAGGCACAGATACGCAGTATTTT. The chain combines TRBV7-9 with TRBJ2-3, with D possibly matching TRBD1 (6 bases). The germline V and J ends were trimmed by 5 bases and 1 base, with 13 bases remaining between them. The CDR3 is made up of 15 amino acids. Germline CDR1 is SEHNR and CDR2 is FQNEAQ (reference sequence).

The V gene is TRBV20-1, the J gene TRBJ1-1; D gene uncertain. Looked up from germline, CDR1 is DFQATT and CDR2 is SNEGSKA (reference sequence). Deletions cut 3 bases from V and 1 base from J, with 6 bases between. CDR3 length: 12 residues. CDR3 sequence (DNA): TGCAGTGCTAGTGGGAGGAACACTGAAGCTTTCTTT. It yields the protein CSASGRNTEAFF.

This clone showed up just a few times. This chain joins TRBV2 and TRBJ2-3; 8 nucleotides match TRBD1. This CDR3 is built from 15 residues. V trimming: 10 bases; J trimming: 0 bases; junction bases outside the gene matches: 9. The germline V gene has CDR1 SNHLY and CDR2 FYNNEI. CDR3 coding DNA: TGTGCCACTCGACAGGGGCCCTCTAGCACAGATACGCAGTATTTT. Its protein is CATRQGPSSTDTQYF.

This chain joins TRBV3-1 (or the pseudogene TRBV3-2) and TRBJ2-3; 11 bases are a match to TRBD2. Germline assignment: CDR1 LGHDT and CDR2 YNNKEL (reference sequence). V trimming: 3 bases; J trimming: 4 bases; junction bases outside the gene matches: 6. This CDR3 has 16 residues. In nucleotides, the CDR3 is TGTGCCAGCAGCCAGAAACTAGCGGGAGTTGCAGATACGCAGTATTTT. Translated, it gives CASSQKLAGVADTQYF.

This clone was detected only a few times. Here the CDR3 reads CASSPPGLSYIQYF. CDR3 in DNA: TGTGCCAGCTCCCCTCCGGGACTTTCTTACATTCAGTACTTC. This chain uses TRBV18 with TRBJ2-4; tentative D call: TRBD2 (6 bases). CDR3 length: 14 amino acids. The V gene lost 6 bases and the J gene lost 8 bases, with 17 bases spanning the gap. Germline CDR1 is KGHSH and CDR2 is LQKENI. The full variable domain, in which reference TRBV18 and TRBJ2-4 provide the parts outside the CDR3, is NAGVMQNPRHLVRRRGQEARLRCSPMKGHSHVYWYRQLPEEGLKFMVYLQKENIIDESGMPKERFSAEFPKEGPSILRIQQVVRGDSAAYFCASSPPGLSYIQYFGAGTRLSVL.

The chain uses TRBV5-6 and TRBJ1-5; TRBD1 matches 9 bases. The CDR3 runs 14 residues. The V gene's germline CDR1 is SGHDT and CDR2 YYEEEE. After removal of 3 bases from V and 4 bases from J, the junction contained 2 bases not matched to a gene. In nucleotides, the CDR3 is TGTGCCAGCAGCTGGGACAGGGCTAATCAGCCCCAGCATTTT. As protein: CASSWDRANQPQHF.

This clone was found a few times. This CDR3 is CASSPRGHGTTPLHF. The CDR3 coding sequence is TGTGCCAGCAGCCCCCGCGGACATGGTACGACACCCCTCCACTTT. The rearrangement joins TRBV6-5 to TRBJ1-6, with TRBD1 as a possible D gene (5 bases). V lost 6 bases and J 11 bases, leaving 20 bases between the germline ends. Germline CDR1 reads MNHEY; CDR2 reads SVGAGI. This CDR3 contains 15 residues.

The chain is built from TRBV4-1 and TRBJ2-6; no definite D call. The V and J ends lost 4 bases and 0 bases respectively, with 4 bases between them. The germline V gene encodes CDR1 MGHRA and CDR2 YSYEKL. The CDR3 totals 14 residues. CDR3 in DNA: TGCGCCAGCAGCCCTCGCTCTGGGGCCAACGTCCTGACTTTC. Translation: CASSPRSGANVLTF.

The gene calls are TRBV20-1 and TRBJ2-5, with a weak D call TRBD2 (6 bases). Germline CDR1 DFQATT, CDR2 SNEGSKA (reference sequence). Trimming removed 7 bases from V and 9 bases from J, with 12 bases in between. The length of the CDR3 is 10 residues. The CDR3 bases are TGCAGTGGGGGGGTGGGGCCCCAGTACTTC. Its protein product is CSGGVGPQYF.

The rearrangement joins TRBV2 to TRBJ1-1; 8 bases map to TRBD1. V lost 7 bases and J lost 1; bases outside the gene matches: 11. This CDR3 is 16 amino acids long. Germline CDR1 reads SNHLY; CDR2 reads FYNNEI. CDR3 nucleotide sequence: TGTGCCAGCAACCGGGGTCGGGGGACAGGGAACACTGAAGCTTTCTTT. It is translated as CASNRGRGTGNTEAFF.

This chain links TRBV3-1 (or the pseudogene TRBV3-2) with TRBJ2-5, with 9 bases aligning to TRBD2. CDR3 size: 16 residues. The V gene's germline CDR1 is LGHDT and CDR2 YNNKEL (reference sequence). V was clipped by 3 bases and J by 1 base; unmatched bases: 6. The CDR3 DNA reads TGTGCCAGCAGCCAGGATCTAGCGGGGCCCCAAGAGACCCAGTACTTC. This encodes CASSQDLAGPQETQYF.

V gene TRBV4-1 combines with J gene TRBJ2-5, with a tentative D call TRBD2 (5 bases). Germline loops: CDR1 MGHRA, CDR2 YSYEKL. This CDR3 region has 15 residues. Trimming pared 5 bases from V and 4 bases from J, leaving 17 bases between. The CDR3 region is CASSYTGPRGETQYF. CDR3 bases: TGCGCCAGCAGCTATACGGGCCCCCGGGGAGAGACCCAGTACTTC.

J is TRBJ2-1 and V is TRBV10-3, with a tentative D call TRBD1 (6 bases). Germline values: CDR1 ENHRY, CDR2 SYGVKD. The CDR3 is 15 residues long. Trimming pared 0 bases from V and 7 bases from J, leaving 13 bases between. The CDR3: CAISESRTDSNEQFF. CDR3 DNA sequence: TGTGCCATCAGTGAGTCTAGGACAGACTCTAATGAGCAGTTCTTC.

The chain carries TRBV19 and TRBJ2-3, with 12 nucleotides matching TRBD2. CDR3 length: 18 amino acids. The germline V gene encodes CDR1 LNHDA and CDR2 SQIVND (reference sequence). J gave up 5 bases and V 5 bases, and 14 bases lay outside the gene matches. CDR3 nucleotides: TGTGCCAGTAGTGCCTTTCTACTAGCGGGAGGACTGGGAGATACGCAGTATTTT. Translated, it gives CASSAFLLAGGLGDTQYF. Full variable domain (missing parts from reference TRBV19 and TRBJ2-3): DGGITQSPKYLFRKEGQNVTLSCEQNLNHDAMYWYRQDPGQGLRLIYYSQIVNDFQKGDIAEGYSVSREKKESFPLTVTSAQKNPTAFYLCASSAFLLAGGLGDTQYFGPGTRLTVL.

The genes are TRBV4-2 and TRBJ1-1, with D possibly matching TRBD1 (5 bases). This CDR3 has 17 residues. Germline CDR1 and CDR2: LGHNA and YNFKEQ. V lost 0 bases to trimming and J lost 1 base, with 15 bases between them. This CDR3 reads CASSQDLMSQGNTEAFF. The CDR3, as DNA: TGTGCCAGCAGCCAAGATCTGATGTCTCAGGGGAACACTGAAGCTTTCTTT.

The V call is TRBV6-1, the J call TRBJ2-2; D uncertain. The germline V and J ends were trimmed by 0 bases and 4 bases, with 6 bases remaining between them. This CDR3 comprises 14 residues. The germline gives CDR1 MNHNS, CDR2 SASEGT. The CDR3 loop reads CASSEAHFTGELFF. The CDR3 nucleotides are TGTGCCAGCAGTGAAGCTCACTTCACCGGGGAGCTGTTTTTT.

This clone was detected only a few times. The rearrangement uses TRBV12-3 or TRBV12-4 and TRBJ1-5; 7 bases agree with TRBD1. CDR3 length: 12 amino acids. The V gene end was trimmed by 8 bases and the J gene end by 5 bases; junction bases not matched to a gene: 3. CDR3 bases: TGTGCCAGCTGCCAGGGGGATCAGCCCCAGCATTTT. It codes for CASCQGDQPQHF.

This clone was picked up one time. The J gene is TRBJ1-2, the V gene TRBV19; 8 bases agree with TRBD1. Germline CDR1 LNHDA, CDR2 SQIVND (reference sequence). Losses at the gene ends were 5 bases for V and 2 bases for J; bases not matched to a gene: 7. The CDR3 is 15 amino acids. CDR3 in amino acids: CASSQQGGSNYGYTF. For the CDR3, the DNA is TGTGCCAGTAGTCAACAGGGGGGCTCCAACTATGGCTACACCTTC.

This clone was counted once. CDR3 region: CASTGTSGTGPQYF. The DNA of the CDR3 is TGTGCCAGCACCGGGACTAGCGGGACTGGCCCGCAGTATTTT. The chain links TRBV3-1 (or the pseudogene TRBV3-2) to TRBJ2-3, with 13 bases identical to TRBD2. Germline V gene sequence: CDR1 LGHDT, CDR2 YNNKEL (reference sequence). The ends lost 7 bases at V and 10 bases at J; junction bases unmatched: 8. The CDR3 extends over 14 amino acids.

This chain uses TRBV10-3 with TRBJ2-3, with TRBD2 identical over 8 bases. Per germline, CDR1 ENHRY and CDR2 SYGVKD. V lost 0 bases to trimming and J lost 3 bases; unmatched junction nucleotides: 5. This CDR3 contains 16 residues. The CDR3 spells CAISESGGGPTDTQYF. The CDR3 DNA reads TGTGCCATCAGTGAGTCCGGCGGGGGGCCGACAGATACGCAGTATTTT.

CDR3: CASSPRTGGDGYTF. CDR3 nucleotide sequence: TGTGCCAGCAGCCCCCGGACAGGGGGGGATGGCTACACCTTC. V gene TRBV7-9 combines with J gene TRBJ1-2; 10 nucleotides align to TRBD1. Germline V gives CDR1 SEHNR, CDR2 FQNEAQ (reference sequence). The CDR3 runs 14 residues. J lost 6 bases, V lost 5 bases, and 6 bases had no gene match.

The CDR3: CASSTGTGRTGELFF. The CDR3 bases are TGTGCCAGCTCAACCGGGACAGGGAGGACCGGGGAGCTGTTTTTT. The rearrangement uses TRBV18 and TRBJ2-2, with TRBD1 identical over 9 bases. With V trimmed by 5 bases and J by 5 bases, 6 bases remained unmatched. Germline values: CDR1 KGHSH, CDR2 LQKENI. The CDR3 length is 15 residues.

The gene calls are TRBV23-1 and TRBJ2-7; a weak D match, TRBD2 (6 bases). TRBV23-1 is reported as an ORF; its role is uncertain. Trimming pared 1 base from V and 0 bases from J, leaving 25 bases between. The CDR3 has 20 residues. CDR3: CASSQYNLNDRDCDSYEQYF. The CDR3 DNA reads as TGCGCCAGCAGTCAATACAATCTAAATGACCGGGACTGCGACTCCTACGAGCAGTACTTC.

The V gene is TRBV2, the J gene TRBJ2-7; 7 bases are shared with TRBD2. The CDR3 is 15 amino acids. Germline V gene sequence: CDR1 SNHLY, CDR2 FYNNEI. The J segment lost 0 bases and the V segment lost 4 bases, leaving 6 bases of the junction unmatched. CDR3 sequence reads: CASSVQGLPSYEQYF. The CDR3 coding sequence is TGTGCCAGCAGTGTTCAGGGACTACCCTCCTACGAGCAGTACTTC.

The chain uses TRBV2 and TRBJ2-7; TRBD1 matches 7 bases. The CDR3 is 14 residues long. CDR1 and CDR2 from the germline V gene are SNHLY and FYNNEI. V was pared by 2 bases and J by 3 bases, with 4 bases of the junction left unmatched. This chain's CDR3 is CASSETGQSYEQYV. DNA for the CDR3: TGTGCCAGCAGTGAAACGGGACAGAGCTACGAGCAGTACGTC.

The rearrangement joins TRBV11-3 to TRBJ1-2, with 7 bases lining up with TRBD1. CDR3 length: 13 residues. The V gene's germline CDR1 is SGHNT and CDR2 YENEEA. V lost 5 bases, J lost 4 bases, and 4 bases stayed unmatched. The CDR3 reads CASSRGQIYGYTF. CDR3 nucleotides: TGTGCCAGCAGCCGGGGACAGATCTATGGCTACACCTTC.

The chain joins TRBV9 to TRBJ2-3; possibly TRBD1 for D (5 bases). Trimming cost V 0 bases and J 6 bases, with 14 bases left between them. The CDR3 is 15 residues long. The germline CDR1 and CDR2 sequences are SGDLS and YYNGEE. CDR3 DNA: TGTGCCAGCAGCGTAGGAGGCAGGGTAGGTGATACGCAGTATTTT. Translating gives CASSVGGRVGDTQYF.

The chain employs TRBV3-1 (or the pseudogene TRBV3-2) and TRBJ2-2; D uncertain. There are 12 residues in the CDR3. The germline V and J ends were trimmed by 6 bases and 3 bases, with 5 bases remaining between them. Germline CDR1 is LGHDT and CDR2 is YNNKEL (reference sequence). The chain's CDR3 is CASSLYTGELFF. In DNA, the CDR3 is TGTGCCAGCAGTCTTTACACCGGGGAGCTGTTTTTT.

This clone was recorded once. The gene calls are TRBV10-1 and TRBJ2-1; TRBD2 might be the D (6 bases). CDR1 and CDR2 from the germline V gene are WNHNN and SYGVQD (reference sequence). The CDR3 loop spans 20 amino acids. The ends were cut back, 0 bases at V and 0 bases at J, with 21 bases in the middle. CDR3 in amino acids: CASSESRDLANWYSYNEQFF. As DNA, the CDR3 is TGCGCCAGCAGTGAGTCCCGGGACTTGGCGAATTGGTACTCCTACAATGAGCAGTTCTTC.

V usage is TRBV5-8 and J usage is TRBJ2-2; TRBD2 is a possible D gene (5 bases). Trimming removed 2 bases from V and 4 bases from J, with 12 bases in between. Germline lookup yields CDR1 SGHTS and CDR2 YDEGEE. This CDR3 has 15 amino acids. The CDR3 bases are TGTGCCAGCAGCTTCCAAGCGGAAACCACCGGGGAGCTGTTTTTT. Translation gives CASSFQAETTGELFF.

The chain has TRBV28 and TRBJ1-5; unclear D gene. With 7 bases removed from V and 1 base from J, the gap between germline ends came to 20 bases. Germline V gene lookup returns CDR1 MDHEN and CDR2 SYDVKM. The CDR3 contains 17 residues. The CDR3 coding sequence is TGTGCCAGCACCCACGCCGGCGGGGAGAGGAGCAATCAGCCCCAGCATTTT. Encoded protein: CASTHAGGERSNQPQHF.